These 4 T cell receptor beta chains were sequenced from one sample in a study of prognosis after radiotherapy for stage I lung cancer. TCR beta CDR3 amplification from genomic DNA was performed by two-round multiplex PCR. Primers specific to each TRBV and TRBJ gene drove first-round PCR. TCRdb fed the multiplex PCR reads into MiXCR, producing one record per CDR3 protein. The table records roughly 26,000 distinct CDR3 sequences, about 30% of them present only once. Sequencing used PBMCs, obtained before or after stereotactic body radiation therapy (not recorded which). All receptors derive from a donor aged 50 or older with non-small cell lung cancer.

This clonotype appeared many times. CDR3 amino acids: CASRLAGVYNEQFF. CDR3 nucleotide sequence: TGTGCCAGCAGACTAGCGGGAGTCTACAATGAGCAGTTCTTC. The chain links TRBV2 to TRBJ2-1, with 11 bases matching TRBD2. The CDR3 has 14 residues. From germline, CDR1 is SNHLY and CDR2 FYNNEI. V gave up 6 bases and J gave up 3 bases; unmatched junction bases: 1.

Turning to this clonotype: A much larger clone differs by one base, so this may be a read error. This chain connects TRBV20-1 to TRBJ2-7; no firm D call. Germline V gives CDR1 DFQATT, CDR2 SNEGSKA (reference sequence). The CDR3 loop spans 12 amino acids. Trimming took 5 bases from V and 2 from J, leaving 10 bases between them. The CDR3 is CSAAHSPYEQYF. DNA for the CDR3: TGCAGTGCTGCCCACAGTCCCTACGAGCAGTACTTC.

Regarding this clonotype: A read error is likely here: a far larger clone is one base away. This chain connects TRBV7-9 to TRBJ1-1; D is uncertain. From germline, CDR1 is SEHNR and CDR2 FQNEAQ (reference sequence). This CDR3 has 16 amino acids. The CDR3 DNA reads TGCGCCAGCAGCTTGGTAACAATTGGCACGAACACTGAAGCTTTCTTT. It codes for CASSLVTIGTNTEAFF.

This clonotype was detected ten times or more. The CDR3 loop is CASTGTGARHSNQPQHF. The CDR3 bases are TGTGCCAGCACCGGGACAGGGGCAAGGCATAGCAATCAGCCCCAGCATTTT. The rearrangement joins TRBV6-1 to TRBJ1-5; TRBD1 matches at 10 bases. The CDR3 has 17 amino acids. Germline V gene data show CDR1 as MNHNS and CDR2 as SASEGT. V shed 7 bases, J shed 0 bases, and the junction held 9 bases outside the gene matches.